The source of this T cell receptor (beta chain) is a study of neurological immune-mediated disorders. Findings of the study overall: Subjects shared no identical expanded-clone CDR3 amino acid sequences, suggesting private TCR-beta repertoires in all groups.

Many counts were recorded for this clonotype. What it binds is unknown. As to time point: longitudinal time-point 1 (baseline). 2 million unsorted PBMCs were stored in RNAlater at -80 °C before RNA extraction. Synthesis of cDNA was accomplished via 5'RACE employing 10-nucleotide random UMIs. TCRdb re-analysed the 5' RACE reads in MiXCR, keeping a single row per CDR3 protein. The sample has 35,000 to 45,000 distinct CDR3 sequences, around 2.9% seen once. This receptor was identified in a woman aged 55-70 years with multiple sclerosis. Sequencing was done on a sample of PBMCs.

The CDR3 is CASSESSSLSGNTIYF. CDR3 nucleotides: TGCGCCAGCAGCGAGAGTAGCTCCCTCTCTGGAAACACCATATATTTT. The rearrangement links TRBV5-1 to TRBJ1-3; D is uncertain. Between the trimmed V and J ends, which lost 4 bases and 0 bases, there was a span of 14 bases. This CDR3 contains 16 residues. Germline V lookup: CDR1 SGHRS, CDR2 YFSETQ.